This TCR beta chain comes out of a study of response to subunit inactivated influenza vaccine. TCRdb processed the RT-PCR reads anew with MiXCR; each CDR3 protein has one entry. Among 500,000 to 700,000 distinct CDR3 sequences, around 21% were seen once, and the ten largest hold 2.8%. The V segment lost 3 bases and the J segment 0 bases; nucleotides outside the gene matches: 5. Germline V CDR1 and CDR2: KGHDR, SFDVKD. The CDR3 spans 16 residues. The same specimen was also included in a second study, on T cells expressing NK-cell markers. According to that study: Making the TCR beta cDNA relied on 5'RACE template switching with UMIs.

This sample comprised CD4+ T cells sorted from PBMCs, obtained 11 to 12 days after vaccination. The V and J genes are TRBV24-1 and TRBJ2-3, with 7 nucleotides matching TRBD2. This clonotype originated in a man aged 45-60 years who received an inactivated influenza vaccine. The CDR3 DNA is TGTGCCACCAGTGATATGGGACTATCGAGCACAGATACGCAGTATTTT. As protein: CATSDMGLSSTDTQYF.